Following are 19 T cell receptor beta chains from one sample sequenced in a study of post-analysis software for immune sequencing data. Whole-study results and caveats: Comparison of patients with controls showed five TRBV segments more frequent in patients, TRBV5-6, TRBV5-1 and TRBV20-1 among them.

Every TCR beta cDNA library bore unique molecular identifiers. Using its own MiXCR run on the PCR reads, TCRdb lists one record per CDR3 protein. The sample lists around 770,000 distinct CDR3 sequences, around 46% occurring once. No cognate antigen is known for these TCRs. Sequenced sample: blood. The receptor set was obtained from a girl aged 10 to 17 with multiple sclerosis.

The chain recombines TRBV7-9 with TRBJ2-7; 8 nucleotides line up with TRBD1. V shed 4 bases and J 2 bases; nucleotides not matched to a gene: 4. This CDR3 contains 14 residues. Germline values: CDR1 SEHNR, CDR2 FQNEAQ (reference sequence). In DNA form, the CDR3 reads TGTGCCAGCAGCTCCGACAGGGGAACCTACGAGCAGTACTTC. This encodes CASSSDRGTYEQYF. The full variable domain, rest sourced from reference TRBV7-9 and TRBJ2-7, is DTGVSQNPRHKITKRGQNVTFRCDPISEHNRLYWYRQTLGQGPEFLTYFQNEAQLEKSRLLSDRFSAERPKGSFSTLEIQRTEQGDSAMYLCASSSDRGTYEQYFGPGTRLTVT.

This clonotype was picked up a small number of times. The chain joins TRBV10-3 to TRBJ2-5; 7 nucleotides agree with TRBD1. With 2 bases clipped from V and 2 bases from J, the junction kept 5 bases outside the gene matches. The germline gives CDR1 ENHRY, CDR2 SYGVKD. The CDR3 is 15 amino acids. The CDR3 sequence is CAISEPRTGQETQYF. CDR3 bases: TGTGCCATCAGTGAGCCCCGGACAGGACAAGAGACCCAGTACTTC.

The chain couples TRBV5-1 to TRBJ2-3; D gene uncertain. This CDR3 has 13 amino acids. V lost 1 base and J 6 bases, leaving 9 bases between the germline ends. Germline lookup yields CDR1 SGHRS and CDR2 YFSETQ. CDR3 residues: CASSLHYPDTQYF. The CDR3 nucleotides read TGCGCCAGCAGCTTGCACTACCCGGATACGCAGTATTTT.

The V gene is TRBV7-2, the J gene TRBJ2-4; 9 bases align to TRBD2. The V gene end was trimmed by 4 bases and the J gene end by 13 bases; junction bases not matched to a gene: 14. Germline V gene lookup returns CDR1 SGHTA and CDR2 FQGNSA. CDR3 length equals 15 residues. The CDR3 loop is CASSSTSGHLREQYF. CDR3 nucleotide sequence: TGTGCCAGCAGCTCCACTAGCGGGCACCTTCGGGAGCAGTACTTC.

There are a few counts of this clonotype. This sequence joins TRBV5-1 and TRBJ2-7; TRBD1 is a possible D gene (6 bases). Deletions cut 0 bases from V and 2 bases from J, with 21 bases between. The CDR3 is 18 residues long. Germline CDR1 SGHRS, CDR2 YFSETQ. DNA of the CDR3: TGCGCCAGCAGCTTGGGACCCTTTAAACAGGGATCACCCTACGAGCAGTACTTC. Protein: CASSLGPFKQGSPYEQYF.

This clonotype was seen ten or more times. The chain couples TRBV7-2 to TRBJ2-1; 9 positions match TRBD2. The CDR3 is 17 amino acids. Losses at the gene ends were 5 bases for V and 6 bases for J; bases not matched to a gene: 14. Per the germline V gene, CDR1 is SGHTA and CDR2 is FQGNSA. CDR3 in amino acids: CASSPDLAGGALNEQFF. CDR3 nucleotide sequence: TGTGCCAGCAGCCCAGACTTGGCGGGGGGGGCCCTCAATGAGCAGTTCTTC.

The chain uses TRBV7-2 and TRBJ2-7; 11 bases map to TRBD2. V shed 5 bases, J shed 2 bases, and the junction held 5 bases outside the gene matches. The CDR3 is 15 amino acids. Germline CDR1 is SGHTA and CDR2 is FQGNSA. The CDR3 DNA follows: TGTGCCAGCAGCCAGACTAGCGGGGTGGCCTACGAGCAGTACTTC. Protein: CASSQTSGVAYEQYF.

This clonotype was detected only a few times. This chain connects TRBV28 to TRBJ1-2; TRBD1 aligns across 8 bases. The germline V gene encodes CDR1 MDHEN and CDR2 SYDVKM. After removal of 10 bases from V and 12 bases from J, the junction contained 22 bases not matched to a gene. This CDR3 is 15 amino acids long. DNA for the CDR3: TGTGCCACTCAGGGGGCATTCACCCCAGGCCATAGTGACACCTTC. Its translation is CATQGAFTPGHSDTF.

The CDR3 DNA follows: TGCAGCGCCCTTAGTAGACAGGGGAACACCGGGGAGCTGTTTTTT. Protein sequence: CSALSRQGNTGELFF. The V and J genes are TRBV29-1 and TRBJ2-2; 7 nucleotides agree with TRBD1. Losses at the gene ends were 7 bases for V and 1 base for J; bases not matched to a gene: 9. The CDR3 totals 15 residues. The germline V gene has CDR1 SQVTM and CDR2 ANQGSEA.

This chain connects TRBV9 to TRBJ2-1; perhaps TRBD1 as D (6 bases). The V end lost 1 base, the J end lost 6 bases, and 26 bases lay between the germline ends. The germline V gene has CDR1 SGDLS and CDR2 YYNGEE. The CDR3 contains 19 residues. The CDR3 loop is CASSVSAAGTTRNPNEQFF. In nucleotides, the CDR3 is TGTGCCAGCAGCGTAAGTGCTGCCGGGACAACGAGAAACCCCAATGAGCAGTTCTTC.

This clonotype appeared once. This chain connects TRBV9 to TRBJ2-2; D assignment may be TRBD1 or TRBD2 (5 bases each). Germline V gene sequence: CDR1 SGDLS, CDR2 YYNGEE. Trimming cost V 2 bases and J 0 bases, with 17 bases left between them. This CDR3 comprises 18 residues. CDR3: CASSVRDHRGTNTGELFF. For the CDR3, the DNA is TGTGCCAGCAGCGTGAGGGACCACCGAGGGACGAACACCGGGGAGCTGTTTTTT.

The rearrangement joins TRBV18 to TRBJ1-5; D gene unclear. CDR1 is KGHSH, CDR2 LQKENI, per germline. This CDR3 is 13 amino acids long. Trimming removed 3 bases from V and 7 bases from J, with 10 bases in between. Written as DNA, the CDR3 is TGTGCCAGCTCACCGGCCCCCGAACAGCCCCAGCATTTT. Translating it yields CASSPAPEQPQHF.

V usage is TRBV6-5 and J usage is TRBJ1-2; a possible D gene is TRBD1 (6 bases). The V and J ends lost 6 bases and 7 bases respectively, with 15 bases between them. Germline V gene data show CDR1 as MNHEY and CDR2 as SVGAGI. This CDR3 contains 13 residues. CDR3 in DNA: TGTGCCAGCAGATGGACAGCGGATGCTGGCTACACCTTC. Residues: CASRWTADAGYTF.

This clonotype was seen a handful of times. J is TRBJ1-1 and V is TRBV4-3; D is perhaps TRBD1 (5 bases). The V gene's germline CDR1 is LGHNA and CDR2 YSLEER. Trimming removed 3 bases from V and 2 bases from J, with 13 bases in between. CDR3 size: 15 residues. The CDR3 region is CASSQTGTPNTEAFF. CDR3 DNA: TGCGCCAGCAGCCAGACCGGGACGCCCAACACTGAAGCTTTCTTT.

The CDR3 sequence: CATSREGGSGLLQAFF. The CDR3 coding sequence is TGTGCCACCAGCAGAGAGGGGGGATCGGGTCTCCTTCAAGCTTTCTTT. The V call is TRBV15, the J call TRBJ1-1, with D possibly TRBD1 on 5 matching bases. This CDR3 spans 16 amino acids. Per the germline V gene, CDR1 is LNHNV and CDR2 is YYDKDF (reference sequence). V dropped 0 bases and J dropped 9 bases, with 20 bases sitting between them.

The rearrangement uses TRBV11-1 and TRBJ2-5; tentatively, D is TRBD1 or TRBD2 (5 bases each). Per the germline V gene, CDR1 is SGHAT and CDR2 is FQDESV (reference sequence). Trimming left V 5 bases short and J 2 bases short, with 12 bases between. The CDR3 is 14 residues long. The chain's CDR3 is CASSPGARQETQYF. Written as DNA, the CDR3 is TGTGCCAGCAGCCCCGGGGCGAGACAAGAGACCCAGTACTTC.

The rearrangement links TRBV6-5 to TRBJ2-3; D unresolved. V dropped 2 bases and J dropped 2 bases, with 8 bases sitting between them. Looked up from germline, CDR1 is MNHEY and CDR2 is SVGAGI. The CDR3 consists of 14 residues. The CDR3 DNA follows: TGTGCCAGCAGTTACAAAGCATACACAGATACGCAGTATTTT. Its protein is CASSYKAYTDTQYF.

The sample holds a few counts of this clonotype. V is TRBV11-2 and J is TRBJ2-4; 8 bases fit TRBD2. The V gene end was trimmed by 4 bases and the J gene end by 5 bases; junction bases not matched to a gene: 7. Looked up from germline, CDR1 is SGHAT and CDR2 is FQNNGV. The CDR3 has 15 amino acids. The CDR3 DNA is TGTGCCAGCAGCTCAAACCCGGGACTAGAAAACATTCAGTACTTC. Amino acids: CASSSNPGLENIQYF.

The V gene is TRBV11-1, the J gene TRBJ2-5, with D perhaps matching TRBD2 (6 bases). V was shortened by 3 bases and J by 1 base, with 12 bases between the two germline ends. Looked up from germline, CDR1 is SGHAT and CDR2 is FQDESV (reference sequence). The CDR3 runs 15 residues. This CDR3 is CASSFGDSTQETQYF. CDR3 DNA sequence: TGTGCCAGCAGCTTTGGGGACTCTACCCAAGAGACCCAGTACTTC.